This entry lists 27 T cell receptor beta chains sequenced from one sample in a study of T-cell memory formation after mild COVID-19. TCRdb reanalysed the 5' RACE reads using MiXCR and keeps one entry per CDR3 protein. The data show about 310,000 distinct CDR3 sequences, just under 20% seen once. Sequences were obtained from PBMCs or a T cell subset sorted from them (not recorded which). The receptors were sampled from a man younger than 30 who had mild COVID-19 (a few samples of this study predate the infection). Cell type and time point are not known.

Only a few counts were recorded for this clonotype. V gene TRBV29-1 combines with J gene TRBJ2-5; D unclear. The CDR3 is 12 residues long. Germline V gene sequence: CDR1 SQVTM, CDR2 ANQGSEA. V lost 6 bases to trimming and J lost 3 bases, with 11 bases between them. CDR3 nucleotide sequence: TGCAGCGTATCTAGGGCCGAAGAGACCCAGTACTTC. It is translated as CSVSRAEETQYF.

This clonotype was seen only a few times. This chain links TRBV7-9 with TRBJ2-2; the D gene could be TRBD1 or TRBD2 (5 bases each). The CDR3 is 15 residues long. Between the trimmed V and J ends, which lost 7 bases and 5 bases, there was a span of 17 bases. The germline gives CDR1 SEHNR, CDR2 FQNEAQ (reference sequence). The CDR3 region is CASIRSGLLTGELFF. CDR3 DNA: TGTGCCAGCATCCGCTCGGGGCTTCTAACCGGGGAGCTGTTTTTT.

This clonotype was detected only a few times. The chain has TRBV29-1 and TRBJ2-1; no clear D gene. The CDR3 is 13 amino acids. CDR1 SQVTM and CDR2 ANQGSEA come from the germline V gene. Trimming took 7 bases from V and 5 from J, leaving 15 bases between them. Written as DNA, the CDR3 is TGCAGCGCCGCGAGACTTGCAGACAATGAGCAGTTCTTC. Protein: CSAARLADNEQFF.

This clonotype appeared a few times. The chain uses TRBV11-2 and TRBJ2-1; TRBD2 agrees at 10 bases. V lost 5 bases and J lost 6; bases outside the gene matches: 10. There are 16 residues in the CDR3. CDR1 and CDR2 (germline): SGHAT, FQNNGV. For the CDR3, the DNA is TGTGCCAGCAGCGAAAAGCTAGCGGGGGAGTCCAATGAGCAGTTCTTC. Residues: CASSEKLAGESNEQFF.

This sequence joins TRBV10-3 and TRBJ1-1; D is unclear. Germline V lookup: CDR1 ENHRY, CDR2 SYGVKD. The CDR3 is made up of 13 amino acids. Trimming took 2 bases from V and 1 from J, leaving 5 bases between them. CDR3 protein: CAISEITNTEAFF. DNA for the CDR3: TGTGCCATCAGTGAGATCACGAACACTGAAGCTTTCTTT.

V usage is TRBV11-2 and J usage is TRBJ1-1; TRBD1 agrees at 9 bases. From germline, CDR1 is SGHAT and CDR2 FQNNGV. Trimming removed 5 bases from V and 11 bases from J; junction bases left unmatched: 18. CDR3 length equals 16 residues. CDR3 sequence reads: CASSQWRDRVNLGAFF. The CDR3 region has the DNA TGTGCCAGCAGCCAATGGCGGGACAGGGTTAACTTGGGCGCTTTCTTT.

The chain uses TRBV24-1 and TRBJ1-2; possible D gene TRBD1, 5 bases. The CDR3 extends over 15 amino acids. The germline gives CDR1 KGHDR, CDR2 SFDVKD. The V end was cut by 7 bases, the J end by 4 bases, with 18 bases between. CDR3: CATRMDGSQGYGYTF. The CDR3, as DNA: TGTGCCACCAGGATGGACGGGAGCCAGGGCTATGGCTACACCTTC.

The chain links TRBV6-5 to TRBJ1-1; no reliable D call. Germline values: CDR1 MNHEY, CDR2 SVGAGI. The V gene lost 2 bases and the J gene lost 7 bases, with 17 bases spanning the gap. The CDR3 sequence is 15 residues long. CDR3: CASSYGLTAPFEAFF. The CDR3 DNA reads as TGTGCCAGCAGTTACGGACTTACAGCGCCCTTTGAAGCTTTCTTT.

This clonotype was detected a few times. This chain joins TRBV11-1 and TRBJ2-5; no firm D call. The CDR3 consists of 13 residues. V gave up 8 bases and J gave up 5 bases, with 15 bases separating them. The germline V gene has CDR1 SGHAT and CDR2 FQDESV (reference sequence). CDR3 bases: TGTGCCAGCCGCGGACCGGGCGTGGAGACCCAGTACTTC. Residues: CASRGPGVETQYF.

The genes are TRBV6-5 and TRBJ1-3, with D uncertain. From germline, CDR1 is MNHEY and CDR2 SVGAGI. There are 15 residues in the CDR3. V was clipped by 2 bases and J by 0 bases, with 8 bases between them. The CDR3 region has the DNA TGTGCCAGCAGTTACGCCTTACGCTCTGGAAACACCATATATTTT. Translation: CASSYALRSGNTIYF.

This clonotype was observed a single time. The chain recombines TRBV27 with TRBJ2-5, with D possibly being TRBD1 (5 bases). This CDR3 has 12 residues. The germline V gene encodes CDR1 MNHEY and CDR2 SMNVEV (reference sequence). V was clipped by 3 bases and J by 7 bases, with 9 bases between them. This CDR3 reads CASSFPQGTQYF. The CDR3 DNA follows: TGTGCCAGCAGTTTCCCCCAGGGGACCCAGTACTTC.

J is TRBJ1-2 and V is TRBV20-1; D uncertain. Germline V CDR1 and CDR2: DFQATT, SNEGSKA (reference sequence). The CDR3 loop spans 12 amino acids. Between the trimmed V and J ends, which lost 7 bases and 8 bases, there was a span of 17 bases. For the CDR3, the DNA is TGCAGTGGCCGATCGGACGGCCCAGGCTACACCTTC. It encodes CSGRSDGPGYTF.

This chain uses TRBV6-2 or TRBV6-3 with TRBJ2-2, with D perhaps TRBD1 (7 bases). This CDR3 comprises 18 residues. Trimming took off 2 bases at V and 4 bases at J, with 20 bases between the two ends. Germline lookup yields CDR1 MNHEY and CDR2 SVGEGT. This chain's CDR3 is CASSYPALRDRLTGELFF. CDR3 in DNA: TGTGCCAGCAGTTACCCGGCGTTGCGGGACAGACTCACCGGGGAGCTGTTTTTT.

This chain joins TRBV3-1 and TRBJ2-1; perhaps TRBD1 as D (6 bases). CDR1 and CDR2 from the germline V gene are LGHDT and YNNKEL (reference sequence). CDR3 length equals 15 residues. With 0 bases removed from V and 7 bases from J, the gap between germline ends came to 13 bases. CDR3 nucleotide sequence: TGTGCCAGCAGCCAAGATGGGGGAACAGGGAATGAGCAGTTCTTC. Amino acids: CASSQDGGTGNEQFF.

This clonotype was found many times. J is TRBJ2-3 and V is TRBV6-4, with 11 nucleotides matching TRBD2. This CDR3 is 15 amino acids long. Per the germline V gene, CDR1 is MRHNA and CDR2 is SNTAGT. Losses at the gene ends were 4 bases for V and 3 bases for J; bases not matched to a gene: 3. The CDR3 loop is CASSASSGGTDTQYF. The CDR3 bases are TGTGCCAGCAGTGCCTCTAGCGGGGGGACAGATACGCAGTATTTT.

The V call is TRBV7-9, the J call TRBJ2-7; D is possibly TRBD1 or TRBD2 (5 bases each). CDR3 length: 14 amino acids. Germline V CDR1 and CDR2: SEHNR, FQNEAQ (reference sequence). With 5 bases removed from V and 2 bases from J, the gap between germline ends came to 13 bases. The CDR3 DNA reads TGTGCCAGCAGCCCCCAGGGAGCCGCCTACGAGCAGTACTTC. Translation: CASSPQGAAYEQYF.

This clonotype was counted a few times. Here the CDR3 reads CASSPQGGQPQHF. CDR3 in DNA: TGTGCCAGCAGCCCCCAAGGGGGTCAGCCCCAGCATTTT. The chain is built from TRBV7-9 and TRBJ1-5; D is perhaps TRBD1 (6 bases). The germline V and J ends were trimmed by 5 bases and 6 bases, with 11 bases remaining between them. The CDR3 totals 13 residues. Germline V gene lookup returns CDR1 SEHNR and CDR2 FQNEAQ (reference sequence).

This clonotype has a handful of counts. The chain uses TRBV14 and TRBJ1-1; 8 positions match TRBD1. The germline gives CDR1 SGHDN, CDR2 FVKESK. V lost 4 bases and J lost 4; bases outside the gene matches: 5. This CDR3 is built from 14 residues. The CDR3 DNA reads TGTGCCAGCAGCCGAGGGACAGGTGGCACTGAAGCTTTCTTT. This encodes CASSRGTGGTEAFF.

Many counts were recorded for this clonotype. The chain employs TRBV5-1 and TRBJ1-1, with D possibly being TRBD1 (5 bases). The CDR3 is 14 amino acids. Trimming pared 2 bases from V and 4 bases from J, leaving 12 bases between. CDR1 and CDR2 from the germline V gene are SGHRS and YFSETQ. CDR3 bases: TGCGCCAGCAGCTTTGGGGCCCCGCTCACTGAAGCTTTCTTT. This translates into CASSFGAPLTEAFF.

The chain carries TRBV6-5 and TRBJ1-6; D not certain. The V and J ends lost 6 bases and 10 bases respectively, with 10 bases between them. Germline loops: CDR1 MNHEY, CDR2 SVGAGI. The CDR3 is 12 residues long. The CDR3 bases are TGTGCCAGCAGACGCCACGAATCACCCCTCCACTTT. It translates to CASRRHESPLHF.

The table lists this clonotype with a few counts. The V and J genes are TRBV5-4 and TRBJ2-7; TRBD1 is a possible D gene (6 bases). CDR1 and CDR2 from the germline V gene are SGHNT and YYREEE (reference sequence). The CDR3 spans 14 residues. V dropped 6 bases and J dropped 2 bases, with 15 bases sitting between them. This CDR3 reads CASNDAGAPYEQYV. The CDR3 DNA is TGTGCCAGCAACGACGCAGGGGCCCCCTACGAGCAGTACGTC.

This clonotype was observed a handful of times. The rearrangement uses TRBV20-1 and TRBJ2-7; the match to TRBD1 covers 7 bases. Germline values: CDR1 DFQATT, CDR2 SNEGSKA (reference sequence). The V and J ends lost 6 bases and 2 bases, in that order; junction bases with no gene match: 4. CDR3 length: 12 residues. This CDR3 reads CSARGQPYEQYF. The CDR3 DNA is TGCAGTGCCAGGGGACAGCCCTACGAGCAGTACTTC.

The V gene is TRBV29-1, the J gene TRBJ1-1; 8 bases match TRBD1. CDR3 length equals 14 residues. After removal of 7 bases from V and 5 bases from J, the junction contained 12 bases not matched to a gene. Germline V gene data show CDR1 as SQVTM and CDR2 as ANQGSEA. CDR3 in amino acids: CSDLTGVEGTEAFF. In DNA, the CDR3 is TGCAGCGACCTGACAGGGGTCGAGGGAACTGAAGCTTTCTTT.

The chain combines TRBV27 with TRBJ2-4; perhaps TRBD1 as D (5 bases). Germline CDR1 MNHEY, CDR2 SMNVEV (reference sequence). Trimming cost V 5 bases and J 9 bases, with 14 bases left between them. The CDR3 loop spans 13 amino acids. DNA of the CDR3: TGTGCCAGCAGTCGGCAGGGTGGTAGCATTCAGTACTTC. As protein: CASSRQGGSIQYF.

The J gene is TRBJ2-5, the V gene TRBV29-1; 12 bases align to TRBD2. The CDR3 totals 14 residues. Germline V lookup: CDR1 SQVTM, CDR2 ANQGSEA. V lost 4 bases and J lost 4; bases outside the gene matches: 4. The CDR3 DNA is TGCAGCGTTGTGCTAGCGGGGGGGCTAGAGACCCAGTACTTC. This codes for CSVVLAGGLETQYF.

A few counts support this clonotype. The CDR3 DNA reads as TGCGCCAGCAGCCTCGAGGGCACGGTCATGAACACTGAAGCTTTCTTT. Translating gives CASSLEGTVMNTEAFF. The J gene is TRBJ1-1, the V gene TRBV5-1; D gene unclear. CDR1 is SGHRS, CDR2 YFSETQ, per germline. Trimming took off 4 bases at V and 0 bases at J, with 16 bases between the two ends. The CDR3 is made up of 16 amino acids.

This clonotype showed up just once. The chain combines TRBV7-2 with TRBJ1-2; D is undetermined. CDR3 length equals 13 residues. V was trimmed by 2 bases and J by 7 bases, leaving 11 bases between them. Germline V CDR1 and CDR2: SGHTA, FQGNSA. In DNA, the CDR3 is TGTGCCAGCAGCTTATCGGATGGTGCTGGCTACACCTTC. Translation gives CASSLSDGAGYTF.